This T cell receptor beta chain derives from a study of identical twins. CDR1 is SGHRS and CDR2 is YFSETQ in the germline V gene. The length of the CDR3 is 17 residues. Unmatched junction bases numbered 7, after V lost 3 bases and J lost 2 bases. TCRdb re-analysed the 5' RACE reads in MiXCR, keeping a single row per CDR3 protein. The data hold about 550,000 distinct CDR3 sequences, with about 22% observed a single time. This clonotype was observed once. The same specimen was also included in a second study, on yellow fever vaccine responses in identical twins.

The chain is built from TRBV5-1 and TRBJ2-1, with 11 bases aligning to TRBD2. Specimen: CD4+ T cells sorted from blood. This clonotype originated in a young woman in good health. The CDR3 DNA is TGCGCCAGCAGCTCGAAAGAGGGACTAGCGGCCTACAATGAGCAGTTCTTC. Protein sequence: CASSSKEGLAAYNEQFF.